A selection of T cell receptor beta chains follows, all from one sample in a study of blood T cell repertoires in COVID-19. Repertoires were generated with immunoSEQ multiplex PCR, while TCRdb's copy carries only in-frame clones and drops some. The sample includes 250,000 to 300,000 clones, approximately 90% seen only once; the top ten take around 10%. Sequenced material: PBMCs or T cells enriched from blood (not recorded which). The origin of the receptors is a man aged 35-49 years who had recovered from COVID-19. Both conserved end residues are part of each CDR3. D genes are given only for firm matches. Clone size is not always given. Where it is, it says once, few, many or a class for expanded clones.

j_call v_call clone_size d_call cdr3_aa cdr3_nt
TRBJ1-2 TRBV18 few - CASSPGSGYTF TGTGCCAGCTCACCGGGGAGCGGCTACACCTTC
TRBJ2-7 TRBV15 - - CATSRGLDQATYEQYF TGTGCCACCAGCAGAGGCTTAGATCAGGCAACCTACGAGCAGTACTTC
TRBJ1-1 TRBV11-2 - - CASSLGDSTEAFF TGTGCCAGCAGCTTAGGGGACTCCACTGAAGCTTTCTTT
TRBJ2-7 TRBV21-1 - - CASSKEGLTPF TGTGCCAGCAGCAAAGAGGGACTAACACCTTTC
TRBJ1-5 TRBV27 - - CASSLGGGLYSNQPQHF TGTGCCAGCAGTTTAGGGGGAGGGCTGTATAGCAATCAGCCCCAGCATTTT
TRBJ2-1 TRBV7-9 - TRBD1 CASSPRDRDNEQFF TGTGCCAGCAGCCCCCGGGACAGAGACAATGAGCAGTTCTTC
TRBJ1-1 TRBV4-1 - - CASSQGTGLNTEAFF TGCGCCAGCAGCCAAGGCACAGGTCTGAACACTGAAGCTTTCTTT
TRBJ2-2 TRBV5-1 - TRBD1 CAIGTGNTGELFF TGCGCCATCGGGACAGGGAACACCGGGGAGCTGTTTTTT
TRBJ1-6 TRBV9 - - CASSVVAGDNSPLHF TGTGCCAGCAGCGTAGTCGCAGGGGATAATTCACCCCTCCACTTT
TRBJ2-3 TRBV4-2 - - CASSQDTGAADTQYF TGTGCCAGCAGCCAAGACACGGGAGCCGCAGATACGCAGTATTTT
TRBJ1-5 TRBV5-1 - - CASSGGGGQPQHF TGCGCCAGCAGTGGGGGTGGGGGCCAGCCCCAGCATTTT
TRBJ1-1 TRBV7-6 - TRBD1 CASSLQTGGISEAFF TGTGCCAGCAGCTTACAGACAGGGGGTATCTCTGAAGCTTTCTTT
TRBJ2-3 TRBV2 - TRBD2 CASSRASGSTDTQYF TGTGCCAGCTCGAGGGCTAGCGGATCCACAGATACGCAGTATTTT
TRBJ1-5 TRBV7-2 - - CASSRKGGVSNQPQHF TGTGCCAGCAGCCGTAAAGGGGGTGTTAGCAATCAGCCCCAGCATTTT
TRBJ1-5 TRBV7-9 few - CASSLVGNNNQPQHF TGTGCCAGCAGCTTGGTGGGCAATAACAATCAGCCCCAGCATTTT
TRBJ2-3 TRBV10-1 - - CATSPDSIMNTQYF TGCGCCACCTCCCCTGACAGTATAATGAATACGCAGTATTTT
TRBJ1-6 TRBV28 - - CASSSRTANSPLHF TGTGCCAGCAGTTCGAGGACAGCAAATTCACCCCTCCACTTT
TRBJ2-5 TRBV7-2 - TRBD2 CASSWTSGGGQETQYF TGTGCCAGCAGCTGGACTAGCGGGGGTGGTCAAGAGACCCAGTACTTC
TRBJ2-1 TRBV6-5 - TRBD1 CASRIDRGQYNEQFF TGTGCCAGCAGGATCGACAGGGGCCAGTACAATGAGCAGTTCTTC
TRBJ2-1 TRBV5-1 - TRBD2 CASSRVAPSGGHNEQFF TGCGCCAGCAGCCGCGTCGCACCTAGCGGGGGACACAATGAGCAGTTCTTC
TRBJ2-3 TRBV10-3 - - CAISGSGGNTDTQYF TGTGCCATCAGTGGATCCGGGGGAAACACAGATACGCAGTATTTT
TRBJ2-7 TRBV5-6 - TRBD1 CASSTNRGHEQYF TGTGCCAGCAGCACTAACAGGGGACACGAGCAGTACTTC
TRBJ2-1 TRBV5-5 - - CASSVATNTYNEQFF TGTGCCAGCAGCGTAGCAACAAACACATACAATGAGCAGTTCTTC
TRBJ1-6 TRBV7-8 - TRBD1 CASSFLGQGGSSPLHF TGTGCCAGCAGCTTTCTTGGACAGGGAGGGAGTTCACCCCTCCACTTT
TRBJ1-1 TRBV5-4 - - CASSLDSMNTEAFF TGTGCCAGCAGCCTGGACAGTATGAACACTGAAGCTTTCTTT
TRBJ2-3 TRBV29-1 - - CSVFRPSTDTQYF TGCAGCGTTTTCAGGCCCAGCACAGATACGCAGTATTTT
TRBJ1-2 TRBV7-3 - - CASSSGDGGRGYTF TGTGCCAGCAGCTCAGGGGACGGAGGTCGAGGCTACACCTTC
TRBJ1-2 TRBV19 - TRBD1 CASSRDRESYGYTF TGTGCCAGTAGCCGGGACAGGGAGTCCTATGGCTACACCTTC
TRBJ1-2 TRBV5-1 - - CASSFGDSRQTGYTF TGCGCCAGCAGCTTCGGCGACAGCCGGCAGACTGGCTACACCTTC
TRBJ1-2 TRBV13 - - CASSLVFSSTEYYTF TGTGCCAGCAGCTTAGTATTTTCGTCCACAGAGTACTACACCTTC
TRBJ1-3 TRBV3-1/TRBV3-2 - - CASSRTGLGNTIYF TGTGCCAGCAGTCGCACAGGGTTGGGAAACACCATATATTTT
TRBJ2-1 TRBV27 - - CASRATSFPYNEQFF TGTGCCAGCAGGGCAACTAGTTTCCCCTACAATGAGCAGTTCTTC